These 21 T cell receptor beta chains share one sample of origin, sequenced in a study of blood T cell repertoires in COVID-19. Sequenced by immunoSEQ multiplex PCR; TCRdb stores in-frame clones only, minus some. The table has 85,000 to 130,000 clones, around 85% seen once. Source material: peripheral blood. The receptors stem from a woman aged 80 or older with active or convalescent COVID-19.

The gene calls are TRBV18 and TRBJ1-2; D might be TRBD1 (5 bases). Germline CDR1 is KGHSH and CDR2 is LQKENI. The ends were cut back, 0 bases at V and 0 bases at J, with 8 bases in the middle. The CDR3 is 15 amino acids. This CDR3 is CASSPPGGTNYGYTF. CDR3 in DNA: TGTGCCAGCTCACCACCGGGGGGTACTAACTATGGCTACACCTTC.

The V call is TRBV6-5, the J call TRBJ2-1; 9 bases map to TRBD2. CDR3 size: 15 residues. With 8 bases clipped from V and 4 bases from J, the junction kept 9 bases outside the gene matches. Germline CDR1 is MNHEY and CDR2 is SVGAGI. CDR3 residues: CASGRKAGGYNEQFF. For the CDR3, the DNA is TGTGCCAGCGGGCGAAAAGCGGGAGGATACAATGAGCAGTTCTTC.

The chain links TRBV11-2 to TRBJ2-5; 7 bases line up with TRBD2. The CDR3 is 16 amino acids. Germline V lookup: CDR1 SGHAT, CDR2 FQNNGV. J lost 4 bases, V lost 2 bases, and 10 bases had no gene match. CDR3 nucleotide sequence: TGTGCCAGCAGCTTAAGCCGCAGCGGGATAGGAGAGACCCAGTACTTC. It is translated as CASSLSRSGIGETQYF.

The V gene is TRBV7-2, the J gene TRBJ1-3; TRBD1 might be the D (6 bases). The CDR3 is 17 residues long. Germline CDR1 and CDR2: SGHTA and FQGNSA. V was trimmed by 1 base and J by 1 base, leaving 14 bases between them. CDR3 protein: CASSLGGTHTSGNTIYF. The CDR3 coding sequence is TGTGCCAGCAGCTTAGGTGGGACACATACATCTGGAAACACCATATATTTT.

The V and J genes are TRBV9 and TRBJ1-1; 11 bases agree with TRBD1. V dropped 4 bases and J dropped 5; count of bases not matched to a gene: 10. This CDR3 has 16 residues. Germline CDR1 reads SGDLS; CDR2 reads YYNGEE. For the CDR3, the DNA is TGTGCCAGCAGCCCAGGGACAGGGGGGCGGGTGACTGAAGCTTTCTTT. As protein: CASSPGTGGRVTEAFF.

The chain joins TRBV19 to TRBJ2-2; 7 bases align to TRBD2. Germline loops: CDR1 LNHDA, CDR2 SQIVND (reference sequence). J gave up 0 bases and V 4 bases, and 5 bases lay outside the gene matches. The CDR3 sequence is 16 residues long. DNA of the CDR3: TGTGCCAGTAGTAGACAGCGGGGAGCGAACACCGGGGAGCTGTTTTTT. This gives the protein CASSRQRGANTGELFF.

The sample holds one count of this clone. CDR3: CASSFFLSSGANVLTF. The CDR3 region has the DNA TGTGCCAGCAGTTTCTTCCTTAGCTCTGGGGCCAACGTCCTGACTTTC. The chain has TRBV27 and TRBJ2-6; D is unresolved. This CDR3 has 16 amino acids. Germline CDR1 MNHEY, CDR2 SMNVEV (reference sequence). Trimming stripped 3 bases from V and 0 bases from J, with 9 bases between.

The chain employs TRBV5-1 and TRBJ2-3; D may be TRBD2 (6 bases). Germline assignment: CDR1 SGHRS and CDR2 YFSETQ. The V end was cut by 0 bases, the J end by 3 bases, with 11 bases between. There are 15 residues in the CDR3. The CDR3: CASSLERVKTDTQYF. CDR3 in DNA: TGCGCCAGCAGCTTGGAGCGGGTTAAAACAGATACGCAGTATTTT.

The genes are TRBV19 and TRBJ2-7; perhaps TRBD2 as D (6 bases). This CDR3 spans 15 amino acids. The germline CDR1 and CDR2 sequences are LNHDA and SQIVND (reference sequence). The V and J ends lost 3 bases and 1 base respectively, with 13 bases between them. The CDR3 loop reads CASSILGGKSYEQYF. The CDR3 DNA sequence: TGTGCCAGTAGTATCTTGGGGGGAAAATCCTACGAGCAGTACTTC.

The chain is built from TRBV30 and TRBJ1-2; TRBD1 aligns across 7 bases. This CDR3 is 12 amino acids long. CDR1 is GTSNPN and CDR2 is SVGIG in the germline V gene (reference sequence). Trimming cost V 4 bases and J 8 bases; bases outside gene matches: 7. This CDR3 is CAWTRQGGGYTF. CDR3 nucleotides: TGTGCCTGGACAAGACAGGGAGGAGGCTACACCTTC.

The chain recombines TRBV7-2 with TRBJ2-1; D possibly corresponds to TRBD1 (6 bases). With 4 bases removed from V and 7 bases from J, the gap between germline ends came to 17 bases. This CDR3 comprises 15 residues. Germline V gives CDR1 SGHTA, CDR2 FQGNSA. The CDR3 spells CASSYPGHPKNEQFF. CDR3 in DNA: TGTGCCAGCAGCTACCCGGGACACCCTAAGAATGAGCAGTTCTTC.

This sequence joins TRBV24-1 and TRBJ1-5; D might be TRBD1 (5 bases). CDR3 size: 14 residues. Germline V CDR1 and CDR2: KGHDR, SFDVKD. Trimming stripped 2 bases from V and 7 bases from J, with 11 bases between. The CDR3 nucleotides are TGTGCCACCAGTGATTCCATAGACAGACAGCCCCAGCATTTT. Residues: CATSDSIDRQPQHF.

The chain joins TRBV10-3 to TRBJ2-3, with 7 bases matching TRBD1. CDR1 and CDR2 from the germline V gene are ENHRY and SYGVKD. The length of the CDR3 is 17 residues. The V gene end was trimmed by 1 base and the J gene end by 3 bases; junction bases not matched to a gene: 10. CDR3 in amino acids: CAISEYETGLGTDTQYF. The CDR3 coding sequence is TGTGCCATCAGTGAGTACGAGACAGGGCTCGGGACAGATACGCAGTATTTT.

The genes are TRBV28 and TRBJ1-2; 10 bases are a match to TRBD1. The germline V gene has CDR1 MDHEN and CDR2 SYDVKM. This CDR3 region has 16 residues. V shed 5 bases, J shed 5 bases, and the junction held 11 bases outside the gene matches. CDR3 loop: CASSQAGQGKAYGYTF. The CDR3 DNA reads as TGTGCCAGCAGTCAGGCGGGACAGGGGAAGGCTTATGGCTACACCTTC.

The CDR3 loop is CASSQDRGVGEKLFF. DNA for the CDR3: TGCGCCAGCAGCCAGGACAGGGGTGTAGGGGAAAAACTGTTTTTT. This chain uses TRBV4-3 with TRBJ1-4, with 9 bases fitting TRBD1. Germline V gene data show CDR1 as LGHNA and CDR2 as YSLEER. The CDR3 covers 15 residues. The junction had 7 bases not matched to a gene; V was cut back by 3 bases and J by 8 bases.

The chain combines TRBV5-6 with TRBJ1-2; D is perhaps TRBD1 (6 bases). This CDR3 spans 16 amino acids. Trimming cost V 0 bases and J 4 bases, with 16 bases left between them. CDR1 SGHDT and CDR2 YYEEEE come from the germline V gene. CDR3 amino acids: CASSLDSAGVSYGYTF. The DNA for the CDR3 is TGTGCCAGCAGCTTGGATTCGGCAGGGGTTTCCTATGGCTACACCTTC.

This chain connects TRBV6-4 to TRBJ2-1; D is undetermined. V was cut by 6 bases and J by 9 bases, with 15 bases left in between. This CDR3 region has 13 residues. The germline V gene encodes CDR1 MRHNA and CDR2 SNTAGT. Written as DNA, the CDR3 is TGTGCCAGCAGGGCACAACCCGCAGGTGAGCAGTTCTTC. This gives the protein CASRAQPAGEQFF.

This chain links TRBV19 with TRBJ1-2; a weak D match, TRBD1 (5 bases). The CDR3 totals 13 residues. The V and J ends lost 5 bases and 1 base respectively, with 8 bases between them. Looked up from germline, CDR1 is LNHDA and CDR2 is SQIVND (reference sequence). The CDR3 region has the DNA TGTGCCAGTAGTGAACAGGTTAACTATGGCTACACCTTC. The encoded protein is CASSEQVNYGYTF.

The chain is built from TRBV19 and TRBJ1-2; D remains ambiguous. The V and J ends lost 3 bases and 2 bases respectively, with 10 bases between them. This CDR3 contains 14 residues. CDR1 and CDR2 from the germline V gene are LNHDA and SQIVND (reference sequence). The CDR3 nucleotides are TGTGCCAGTAGTATCGGGGTGCGGAACTATGGCTACACCTTC. Amino acids: CASSIGVRNYGYTF.

The count of this clone is one. The chain recombines TRBV20-1 with TRBJ1-1; D is unresolved. This CDR3 comprises 11 residues. The V gene's germline CDR1 is DFQATT and CDR2 SNEGSKA (reference sequence). V was pared by 7 bases and J by 11 bases, with 17 bases between. The CDR3 is CSGPRGGKAFF. The CDR3 DNA is TGCAGTGGGCCCCGGGGAGGGAAGGCTTTCTTT.

V is TRBV5-1 and J is TRBJ2-1, with a tentative D call TRBD1 (6 bases). Germline loops: CDR1 SGHRS, CDR2 YFSETQ. V was shortened by 1 base and J by 1 base, with 9 bases between the two germline ends. The CDR3 loop spans 15 amino acids. The CDR3 loop is CASSLNRASYNEQFF. The CDR3 nucleotides read TGCGCCAGCAGCTTGAACAGGGCTTCCTACAATGAGCAGTTCTTC.